This T cell receptor beta chain appears in the sequencing data of a study of cytomegalovirus exposure and HLA in healthy donors (dated by TCRdb to about 2017). With regard to the full study: An earlier analysis of 587 of the donors reported 250 to 350 Gb of sequence data and around 110 million unique TCR beta sequences obtained from approximately 180 million T cells. Four to six DR-DQ haplotypes were handled as single units for association and clustering because linkage in the cohort was strong. To predict cytomegalovirus infection status, the study brought together high-throughput TCR immunosequencing, statistical association of individual TCRs with disease status, and machine learning. The later analysis used no new phenotypic data to find candidate immune exposures, relying instead on TCR beta sequences and their occurrence across donors. A separate validation cohort of about 110 different subjects was used in addition to the roughly 670-subject first cohort. Donor age, sex, ethnicity and CMV serostatus were compiled together with the repertoire data. Among about 360 genotyped donors of the cohort, an average of approximately 250,000 unique TCR beta nucleotide sequences were sequenced per donor, roughly a sixth of them non-productive. HLA typing covered class I and class II loci at four-digit resolution. Of the roughly 390 genotyped donors, approximately 80% were placed in the genetic ancestry cluster associated with self-reported Caucasian donors. About 300 gigabases of sequencing data and roughly 90 million unique TCR sequences were included in an early release covering 550 to 800 HLA-typed donors. A later genetic analysis used genome-wide SNP genotypes for 398 of the 666 donors, treating that subset as a discovery cohort. The T cell repertoires of 700 or so subjects were profiled by immunosequencing and related to cytomegalovirus serostatus. All discovery cohort repertoires had been generated on a single sequencing platform. Typing coverage varied by locus: roughly 629-640 donors for A, B, C, DRB1 and DQB1; roughly 520 for DQA1; more than 600 for DPA1; about 450 for DPB1. The study aimed to test whether cataloging public T cell receptors could reveal signatures of past pathogen exposure. In an earlier analysis of 587 of the donors, high-throughput TCR beta sequencing was used to judge whether each TCR beta V gene segment behaved as functional or pseudogenic. To study patterns of TCR occurrence, a later analysis re-analyzed previously published TCR beta repertoires from several hundred donors and added high-resolution HLA genotyping.

The library came from the immunoSEQ multiplex PCR assay. For the multiplex PCR, a mixture combining 60 forward primers for TCR Vbeta segments and 13 reverse primers for TCR Jbeta segments was used. A multiplex PCR assay on genomic DNA amplified the CDR3 region of rearranged TCR beta genes. The amplified TCR beta libraries were sequenced on the Illumina HiSeq System as 87-base-pair reads. As for the original processing: Across the 500 to 700 repertoires, a later analysis counted 80 million or so unique TCR beta chains, about 10 million of which were shared by at least two donors. A nearest-neighbor algorithm error-corrected the raw reads and collapsed the reads into unique sequences, merging closely related sequences to remove PCR and sequencing errors. V, D and J gene segments were assigned by aligning CDR3 sequences to IMGT reference sequences. For a sequence to be retained, at least a six-nucleotide match to both a V gene segment and a J gene segment was required. Rearrangements were classified as productive when the CDR3 lacked stop codons and remained in frame with V and J, and all other rearrangements were classified as non-productive. CDR3 was defined by IMGT convention, running from the second conserved V-encoded cysteine to the conserved J-encoded phenylalanine. The earlier analysis of 500 to 600 of the donors excluded sequences that lacked an unambiguous match to a single V gene segment. In an earlier analysis of several hundred of the donors, V segments were called functional above 56.7% productive rearrangements and were called segregating when the between-donor standard deviation exceeded 5%. To diagnose cytomegalovirus status from the catalog of TCR beta chain sequences, a statistical classification framework was built. In a later analysis, V and J genes were assigned by comparing TCR nucleotide sequences against IMGT/GENE-DB human TR gene sequences. A later analysis assigned CDR3 sequences and most-parsimonious VDJ recombination scenarios with the TCRdist pipeline. In a later analysis, each TCR beta chain was defined by its CDR3 amino acid sequence together with its V-gene family, and reads lacking a unique V-gene family were excluded. As a way to deal with suspected cross-contamination and a sequencing artifact, a later analysis dropped approximately 590 nucleotide sequences that were highly shared and had low generation probability. For each public chain, a later analysis derived a clonal expansion index from normalized ranks of inferred template counts within each repertoire. A later analysis computed generation probabilities with a VDJ recombination model fitted to out-of-frame rearrangements, and checked the results against IGoR. A later analysis scored TCR-TCR, TCR-HLA and TCR-CMV co-occurrence with hypergeometric tests, applying a repertoire-size bias correction to TCR pairs. False discovery rates were estimated in a later analysis by permuting HLA or CMV assignments 20 times. In a later analysis, co-occurring TCRs were grouped using DBSCAN, and TCRdist sequence similarity was added for clustering within HLA-allele-positive subsets. Repertoires with fewer than 30,000 or more than 120,000 public chains, plus five repertoires with anomalous nucleotide sharing, were excluded from co-occurrence clustering. TCRdb mirrors the immuneACCESS table, restricted to in-frame sequences. Some clones are absent from its copies; in checked studies, under half trace to an unresolved V gene, and the reason for the others is unknown. V and J calls and clone size are copied from that table; D and trimming were computed from the DNA. This sample gives 100,000 to 150,000 clones in total; approximately 90% of them show up just once. 4.5% to 6.5% of the sample goes to the ten largest clones.

The CDR3 starts with the cysteine, ends with the phenylalanine, and has 15 residues. Here the CDR3 DNA is all that survives: 45 bases in frame from base 1. Deletion took 0 bases off V and 7 bases off J, with a span of 13 bases between the germline ends. The germline V gene specifies SNHLY as CDR1 and FYNNEI as CDR2. A remark on this clone: Its target antigen remains unknown. Base qualities are missing; no much larger clone stands one base away.

The cohort comprised 666 healthy bone marrow donors. Cohort members were all nominally healthy when sampled, although unrecorded immune exposures were likely present. The donor tested CMV seronegative, placing the donor among the roughly 400 seronegative members of the cohort. A peripheral blood sample was collected from each donor, and TCR beta sequencing was performed on peripheral blood mononuclear cells. The Qiagen DNeasy Blood Extraction Kit was used to extract genomic DNA from the blood cell samples. General study outcomes and caveats: Only TCR beta chains were sequenced in this cohort, and the absence of alpha or paired-chain data limited detectable features. Some IMGT-functional V segments, including TRBV6-2 and TRBV6-3, could not be distinguished by the 87-base-pair reads and were therefore excluded. According to a later analysis, most CMV-associated TCR beta chains appeared to be HLA-restricted, and the HLA associations seemed to be driven largely by CMV exposure. About 15 rarely observed V segments, including chromosome 9 orphons, were excluded from the earlier analysis of several hundred of the donors because counts were too low. In the study, about 150 TCR beta chains were listed as associated with cytomegalovirus. A further reported finding was that TCR beta sequences accurately predicted the HLA-A and HLA-B alleles for most subjects in the first cohort. A later analysis found that HLA-associated TCR beta chains were more clonally expanded and had lower generation probabilities than equally common non-associated chains. Immune exposure information for the cohort was limited to CMV serostatus. In a later analysis, TCR association rates were found to vary across HLA loci, with the most associated TCRs seen for DRB1 alleles and the fewest for HLA-C alleles. In a later analysis, some 17,000 TCR beta sequences were associated with specific HLA alleles at a false discovery rate of 0.05. Most TCR sequences were observed very rarely across donors, whereas some public TCRs were present in many individuals. An association between a missense DCLRE1C variant and V-gene and J-gene trimming of TCR beta chains was found in a later genetic analysis and replicated in an independent cohort. According to a later genetic analysis, donors in an Asian-associated ancestry cluster had fewer N-insertions in productive TCRs than the approximately 650-donor mean. The authors suggested that the approach could potentially be generalized to other disease states and immunological phenotypes. In an earlier analysis of about 550 of the donors, most TCR beta V segments were observed in productive rearrangements about 90% or about 30% of the time, broadly matching IMGT annotations. A group of highly shared sequence variants was considered likely to be a technical artifact of the sequencing pipeline. Linkage disequilibrium might explain the correlated functional status among segregating V segments, but an unknown experimental factor could not be excluded. Cytomegalovirus status was reported to be diagnosed by the classifier with high specificity and sensitivity in both the original and validation cohorts. Because some donors lacked HLA typing at each locus, the association tests relied only on the typed subset. A few of the identified cytomegalovirus-associated TCR beta chains were confirmed in vitro to be specific for cytomegalovirus antigens. Strong co-occurrence of HLA alleles, especially DR and DQ, made assigning TCR associations to individual alleles difficult. Roughly uniform sequencing depth across donors was assumed in presence/absence analyses, although this assumption may not hold. According to a later analysis, parvovirus B19, influenza, CMV and Epstein-Barr virus appeared linked to several top co-occurrence clusters.

The chain couples TRBV2 to TRBJ1-5; TRBD1 is perhaps the D gene, given 5 matching bases. The clonotype was recovered from a woman in her twenties or thirties in good health and CMV-seronegative. Sequenced sample: PBMCs. The bases are TGTGCCAGCAGTGAAGCGAGGAGGGGAGGCCAGCCCCAGCATTTT. Translated, this gives CASSEARRGGQPQHF. Reference TRBV2 and TRBJ1-5 genes cover what lies past the CDR3, so the full variable domain is EPEVTQTPSHQVTQMGQEVILRCVPISNHLYFYWYRQILGQKVEFLVSFYNNEISEKSEIFDDQFSVERPDGSNFTLKIRSTKLEDSAMYFCASSEARRGGQPQHFGDGTRLSIL.